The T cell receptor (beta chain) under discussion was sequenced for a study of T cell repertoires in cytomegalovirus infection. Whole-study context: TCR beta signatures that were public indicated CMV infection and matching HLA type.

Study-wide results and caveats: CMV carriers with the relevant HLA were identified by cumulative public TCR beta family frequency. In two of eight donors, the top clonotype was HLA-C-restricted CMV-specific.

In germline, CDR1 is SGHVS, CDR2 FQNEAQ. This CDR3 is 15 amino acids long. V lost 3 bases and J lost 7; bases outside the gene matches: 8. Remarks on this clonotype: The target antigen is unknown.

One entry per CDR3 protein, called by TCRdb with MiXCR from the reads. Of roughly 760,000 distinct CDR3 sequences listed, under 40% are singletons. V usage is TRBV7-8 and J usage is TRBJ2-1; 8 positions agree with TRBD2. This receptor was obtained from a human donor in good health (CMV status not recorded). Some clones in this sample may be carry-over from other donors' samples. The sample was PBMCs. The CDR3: CASSFSGGRVNEQFF. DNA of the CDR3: TGTGCCAGCAGCTTCAGCGGGGGAAGAGTGAATGAGCAGTTCTTC.